This is a list of T cell receptor beta chains from one sample in a study of cytomegalovirus exposure and HLA in healthy donors. Some clones are missing from TCRdb's copy, which holds only in-frame ones; the method was immunoSEQ multiplex PCR. Of 220,000 or so clones listed, around 80% are singletons. The specimen was PBMCs. These receptors were collected from a woman aged 25 to 45 in good health and CMV-seropositive. CDR3s include the opening cysteine and the closing phenylalanine or tryptophan. D genes are given only for firm matches. Clone sizes are given selectively: once, few, many, or a class where the clone is expanded.

DNA,CDR3,size,D,V,J
TGTGCCAGCAGCCCACTGGACAGCTATAGCGAGCAGTACTTC,CASSPLDSYSEQYF,NA,NA,TRBV11-2,TRBJ2-7
TGTGCCAGCAGCGTAGGCCCCGGGGAGCTGTTTTTT,CASSVGPGELFF,NA,NA,TRBV9,TRBJ2-2
TGTGCCTGGAGTGCAACTAGCAATCAGCCCCAGCATTTT,CAWSATSNQPQHF,few,NA,TRBV30,TRBJ1-5
TGTGCCAGCAGCCCTACCGTAGCGGGACCATACAATGAGCAGTTCTTC,CASSPTVAGPYNEQFF,NA,TRBD2,TRBV9,TRBJ2-1
TGTGCCAGCAGCCCCCTTGGGGACCTTAATGAAAAACTGTTTTTT,CASSPLGDLNEKLFF,NA,NA,TRBV11-2,TRBJ1-4
TGTGCCAGCAGCGCCAGTGGCCTCCATCAGCCCCAGCATTTT,CASSASGLHQPQHF,few,NA,TRBV9,TRBJ1-5
TGCAGCGTTCAAAAGGCCAGCAGCGGGGAGCTGTTTTTT,CSVQKASSGELFF,NA,NA,TRBV29-1,TRBJ2-2
TGTGCCAGCAGTTTATTGCCGGGACAGCTGTACGAGCAGTACTTC,CASSLLPGQLYEQYF,once,TRBD1,TRBV27,TRBJ2-7
TGTGCCAGCAGTCGTCCCATGAACACTGAAGCTTTCTTT,CASSRPMNTEAFF,few,NA,TRBV2,TRBJ1-1
TGTGCCAGCAGTTACTCGGCCGGGACAGACCTCTATGGCTACACCTTC,CASSYSAGTDLYGYTF,NA,TRBD1,TRBV6-5,TRBJ1-2
TGTGCCAGCAGCTTGAGGCGGGAGACTAAGAATGAGCAGTTCTTC,CASSLRRETKNEQFF,few,TRBD2,TRBV5-4,TRBJ2-1
TGTGCCAGCTCACTACAGGGTAACTATGGCTACACCTTC,CASSLQGNYGYTF,NA,NA,TRBV18,TRBJ1-2
TGTGCCAGCAGGCTCGGGGACTATTTAAATCTCGCTCAGTACTTC,CASRLGDYLNLAQYF,NA,TRBD2,TRBV27,TRBJ2-7
TGTGCCAGCTCACCACCAGGTGGCCTATATGGCTACACCTTC,CASSPPGGLYGYTF,NA,NA,TRBV18,TRBJ1-2
TGTGCCAGCAGCTTAGGACTAGGCGGGTACGAGCAGTACTTC,CASSLGLGGYEQYF,once,NA,TRBV11-2,TRBJ2-7
TGTGCCAGCAGGATAACAGGGGACGAGCAGTACTTC,CASRITGDEQYF,NA,TRBD1,TRBV11-3,TRBJ2-7
TGTGCCAGCAGTTACAGACAGGGACTGCCTGGAAACACCATATATTTT,CASSYRQGLPGNTIYF,NA,TRBD1,TRBV27,TRBJ1-3
TGCAGCGTTGAAGTAAGGTCGGCTAGCGAGAACACCGGGGAGCTGTTTTTT,CSVEVRSASENTGELFF,NA,NA,TRBV29-1,TRBJ2-2
TGTGCCATCAGTGGACAGGGGCTATACAATGAGCAGTTCTTC,CAISGQGLYNEQFF,NA,TRBD1,TRBV10-3,TRBJ2-1
TGTGCCAGCAGCTTAGGGGGACACAATGAGCAGTTCTTC,CASSLGGHNEQFF,NA,NA,TRBV7-3,TRBJ2-1
TGTGCCAGCAGTAAGAACACTGAAGCTTTCTTT,CASSKNTEAFF,NA,NA,TRBV6-6,TRBJ1-1
TGCGCCAGCAGCTTGTCTATACTCGCGGAGGATGAGCAGTTCTTC,CASSLSILAEDEQFF,NA,NA,TRBV5-1,TRBJ2-1
TGTGCCAGTAGTATCACGGCAGGGGCGGACTATGGCTACACCTTC,CASSITAGADYGYTF,NA,NA,TRBV19,TRBJ1-2
TGCGCCAGCAGTGACACATACACCGGGGAGCTGTTTTTT,CASSDTYTGELFF,few,NA,TRBV10-1,TRBJ2-2